These 7 T cell receptor beta chains came from one sample sequenced in a study of vaccination and CD4 T cells after COVID-19. Their cognate antigens are unknown. Time point of the sample: late sampling 161 to 241 days after vaccination in three convalescent patients. Documented treatment: roughly 11-day PBMC culture with coronavirus spike peptide pools or control peptides (ViraFEST assay). At the Johns Hopkins FTIC core, DNA taken from cultured CD4+ T cells was sequenced by way of the Oncomine TCR Beta short-read assay. Each CDR3 protein is one row after TCRdb ran MiXCR on the PCR reads. The top ten clones hold 3% to 3.5% of a sample with fewer than 30,000 distinct CDR3 sequences, 36% of them seen once. The material sequenced was CD4+ T cells from blood, cultured in vitro, taken about 7 months after SARS-CoV-2 vaccination. Every receptor here comes from a human donor who had recovered from COVID-19.

This clonotype was counted a few times. The chain employs TRBV20-1 and TRBJ2-7, with D tentatively TRBD1 or TRBD2 (5 bases each). CDR1 and CDR2 from the germline V gene are DFQATT and SNEGSKA (reference sequence). Between the trimmed V and J ends, which lost 6 bases and 5 bases, there was a span of 14 bases. There are 12 residues in the CDR3. The CDR3 is CSAVDTGNEQYF. The CDR3 DNA is TGCAGTGCCGTGGACACCGGGAACGAGCAGTACTTC.

The CDR3 loop is CATFNWEGGRFEQYF. CDR3 nucleotide sequence: TGTGCCACCTTTAACTGGGAGGGAGGAAGGTTCGAGCAGTACTTC. The chain links TRBV12-1 to TRBJ2-7; the D call of TRBD2 is as the table states it, not checked on the DNA. TRBV12-1 is annotated as a pseudogene. The CDR3 covers 15 residues.

The gene calls are TRBV6-1 and TRBJ1-2, with 9 bases matching TRBD1. Germline CDR1 is MNHNS and CDR2 is SASEGT. J lost 4 bases, V lost 9 bases, and 9 bases had no gene match. The CDR3 has 14 amino acids. Written as DNA, the CDR3 is TGTGCCAGTAGCCAGGACAGGGGATTCTATGGCTACACCTTC. Protein product: CASSQDRGFYGYTF.

This rearrangement joins TRBV7-9 to TRBJ2-6; maybe TRBD1 (6 bases). The germline gives CDR1 SEHNR, CDR2 FQNEAQ (reference sequence). The CDR3 extends over 15 amino acids. V lost 6 bases, J lost 2 bases, and 11 bases lay in between. The CDR3 sequence is CASSSTGTGANVLTF. CDR3 DNA sequence: TGTGCCAGCAGTTCCACAGGGACTGGGGCCAACGTCCTGACTTTC.

A word on this clonotype: A read error may account for a junction end that differs from germline. The J gene is TRBJ1-1, the V gene TRBV7-8; D might be TRBD1 (5 bases). Germline CDR1 is SGHVS and CDR2 is FQNEAQ. CDR3 length equals 14 residues. The CDR3 coding sequence is TGTGCCAACAGCTTAGTGGGGGGGAACACTGAAGCTTTCTTT. Its protein product is CANSLVGGNTEAFF.

The J gene is TRBJ1-5, the V gene TRBV19; 10 nucleotides line up with TRBD1. With 5 bases clipped from V and 2 bases from J, the junction kept 6 bases outside the gene matches. The CDR3 covers 16 residues. Per germline, CDR1 LNHDA and CDR2 SQIVND (reference sequence). CDR3 residues: CASSPWDRGRNQPQHF. In DNA, the CDR3 is TGTGCCAGTAGTCCCTGGGACAGGGGTCGCAATCAGCCCCAGCATTTT.

The chain employs TRBV19 and TRBJ2-1; tentatively, D is TRBD1 (5 bases). This CDR3 contains 16 residues. Deletions cut 1 base from V and 0 bases from J, with 10 bases between. The germline V gene encodes CDR1 LNHDA and CDR2 SQIVND (reference sequence). The CDR3 loop reads CASSIAQGRSYNEQFF. The CDR3, as DNA: TGTGCCAGTAGTATAGCGCAGGGTCGCTCCTACAATGAGCAGTTCTTC. Drawing the rest from reference TRBV19 and TRBJ2-1, the complete variable domain is DGGITQSPKYLFRKEGQNVTLSCEQNLNHDAMYWYRQDPGQGLRLIYYSQIVNDFQKGDIAEGYSVSREKKESFPLTVTSAQKNPTAFYLCASSIAQGRSYNEQFFGPGTRLTVL.